Shown below are 22 T cell receptor beta chains from a single sample sequenced in a study of shared clonotypes between healthy human individuals. Sequenced by immunoSEQ multiplex PCR; TCRdb stores in-frame clones only, minus some. The data contain 170,000 or so clones, 60% to 75% of them singletons. The sequencing sample was made of memory CD4+ T cells sorted from blood. The subset here: CD45RA-negative fraction. The source is a young man in good health.

This chain uses TRBV5-4 with TRBJ1-2, with D tentatively TRBD1 (6 bases). Germline V gene lookup returns CDR1 SGHNT and CDR2 YYREEE (reference sequence). The CDR3 sequence is 15 residues long. Trimming removed 4 bases from V and 3 bases from J, with 16 bases in between. DNA for the CDR3: TGTGCCAGCAGCCAAAAGGGGGGGCTGGACTATGGCTACACCTTC. This codes for CASSQKGGLDYGYTF. Variable domain in full (rest from reference TRBV5-4 and TRBJ1-2): ETGVTQSPTHLIKTRGQQVTLRCSSQSGHNTVSWYQQALGQGPQFIFQYYREEENGRGNFPPRFSGLQFPNYSSELNVNALELDDSALYLCASSQKGGLDYGYTFGSGTRLTVV.

The chain combines TRBV27 with TRBJ2-7, with 7 nucleotides matching TRBD1. Germline values: CDR1 MNHEY, CDR2 SMNVEV (reference sequence). This CDR3 is built from 15 residues. Germline trimming cut 6 bases from V and 1 base from J; bases unmatched to any gene: 9. In DNA form, the CDR3 reads TGTGCCAGCAGCGACAGGGAGAGGTTATCCTACGAGCAGTACTTC. Its protein is CASSDRERLSYEQYF.

J is TRBJ1-1 and V is TRBV18, with D unclear. Germline CDR1 is KGHSH and CDR2 is LQKENI. This CDR3 region has 15 residues. V was trimmed by 2 bases and J by 1 base, leaving 11 bases between them. The CDR3 DNA reads TGTGCCAGCTCACCAATTCAGGAGAAGAACACTGAAGCTTTCTTT. This translates into CASSPIQEKNTEAFF.

The CDR3 DNA reads as TGTGCCAGCAGCTTGTCGGGCCGGGGGATCGAGCAGTACTTC. It codes for CASSLSGRGIEQYF. The gene calls are TRBV5-6 and TRBJ2-7; D possibly corresponds to TRBD2 (6 bases). Germline V gives CDR1 SGHDT, CDR2 YYEEEE. This CDR3 is 14 amino acids long. Between the trimmed V and J ends, which lost 1 base and 6 bases, there was a span of 14 bases.

The chain has TRBV2 and TRBJ2-7; the D gene is possibly TRBD2 (5 bases). Germline CDR1 SNHLY, CDR2 FYNNEI. The CDR3 length is 12 residues. V lost 8 bases, J lost 5 bases, and 13 bases lay in between. DNA for the CDR3: TGTGCCAGCCGGACCGGGGTCCACGAGCAGTACTTC. It codes for CASRTGVHEQYF.

This clone was seen many times. This chain connects TRBV11-2 to TRBJ1-5; D unclear. There are 14 residues in the CDR3. The germline V gene has CDR1 SGHAT and CDR2 FQNNGV. V was pared by 5 bases and J by 2 bases, with 10 bases between. The CDR3 coding sequence is TGTGCCAGCAGCCCCGGTTCACGCAATCAGCCCCAGCATTTT. This sequence encodes CASSPGSRNQPQHF.

This rearrangement joins TRBV27 to TRBJ2-3, with TRBD2 matching over 11 bases. Germline assignment: CDR1 MNHEY and CDR2 SMNVEV (reference sequence). V was pared by 2 bases and J by 0 bases, with 13 bases of the junction left unmatched. CDR3 size: 20 residues. The CDR3 loop reads CASSLMLTGTSGPSTDTQYF. CDR3 bases: TGTGCCAGCAGTTTAATGCTTACCGGGACTAGCGGCCCTAGCACAGATACGCAGTATTTT.

The chain couples TRBV19 to TRBJ2-4, with a possible D match to TRBD1 (6 bases). Germline-derived CDR1 and CDR2 are LNHDA and SQIVND (reference sequence). The CDR3 spans 16 residues. The V and J ends lost 1 base and 0 bases respectively, with 10 bases between them. The CDR3 DNA follows: TGTGCCAGTAGTATAGCCCTACAGGGAGCCAAAAACATTCAGTACTTC. Amino acid sequence: CASSIALQGAKNIQYF.

The chain is built from TRBV5-6 and TRBJ2-1; 8 bases line up with TRBD1. Trimming at V came to 2 bases and at J to 9 bases, leaving 7 bases not matched to a gene. The CDR3 is made up of 14 amino acids. Looked up from germline, CDR1 is SGHDT and CDR2 is YYEEEE. CDR3 in amino acids: CASSLGQGSGEQFF. For the CDR3, the DNA is TGTGCCAGCAGCTTAGGACAGGGTAGCGGTGAGCAGTTCTTC.

This chain connects TRBV5-1 to TRBJ2-5; no reliable D call. This CDR3 is built from 13 residues. Germline V gene sequence: CDR1 SGHRS, CDR2 YFSETQ. V gave up 0 bases and J gave up 4 bases, with 7 bases separating them. The CDR3 region is CASSLVPPETQYF. As DNA, the CDR3 is TGCGCCAGCAGCTTGGTTCCTCCAGAGACCCAGTACTTC.

The chain couples TRBV7-8 to TRBJ2-3; the D is unclear. Germline assignment: CDR1 SGHVS and CDR2 FQNEAQ. CDR3 length: 13 residues. Trimming pared 7 bases from V and 1 base from J, leaving 9 bases between. This CDR3 is CASTQDRTDTQYF. The CDR3 DNA sequence: TGTGCCAGCACCCAGGACCGCACAGATACGCAGTATTTT.

The chain couples TRBV2 to TRBJ1-1, with D unresolved. Germline loops: CDR1 SNHLY, CDR2 FYNNEI. Trimming stripped 8 bases from V and 1 base from J, with 8 bases between. CDR3 size: 12 residues. CDR3 region: CASGRANTEAFF. The CDR3 DNA reads TGTGCCAGCGGCCGGGCGAACACTGAAGCTTTCTTT.

This clone was seen a single time. CDR3 coding DNA: TGCGCCAGCAGCCCCGGGACTAGCGGAAACTACAATGAGCAGTTCTTC. Translated: CASSPGTSGNYNEQFF. The chain carries TRBV5-1 and TRBJ2-1; 11 bases match TRBD2. Germline V gene data show CDR1 as SGHRS and CDR2 as YFSETQ. The CDR3 spans 16 residues. V was clipped by 4 bases and J by 3 bases; unmatched bases: 6. Drawing the rest from reference TRBV5-1 and TRBJ2-1, the complete variable domain is KAGVTQTPRYLIKTRGQQVTLSCSPISGHRSVSWYQQTPGQGLQFLFEYFSETQRNKGNFPGRFSGRQFSNSRSEMNVSTLELGDSALYLCASSPGTSGNYNEQFFGPGTRLTVL.

V usage is TRBV7-2 and J usage is TRBJ2-1; D perhaps matches TRBD2 (6 bases). V was shortened by 8 bases and J by 7 bases, with 24 bases between the two germline ends. The germline V gene encodes CDR1 SGHTA and CDR2 FQGNSA. The CDR3 sequence is 16 residues long. The CDR3 loop reads CASGPVGREQWNEQFF. The DNA for the CDR3 is TGTGCCAGCGGTCCCGTGGGACGGGAGCAGTGGAATGAGCAGTTCTTC.

This chain uses TRBV10-1 with TRBJ1-1; D may be TRBD1 (6 bases). CDR1 is WNHNN, CDR2 SYGVQD, per germline (reference sequence). The CDR3 loop spans 13 amino acids. V was cut by 6 bases and J by 1 base, with 9 bases left in between. CDR3 in DNA: TGCGCCAGCAGAGAGGGGGAGAACACTGAAGCTTTCTTT. This gives the protein CASREGENTEAFF.

The chain recombines TRBV5-1 with TRBJ2-5; D may match TRBD1 or TRBD2 (5 bases each). Trimming shortened V by 0 bases and J by 4 bases, and 16 bases separated the two germline ends. The CDR3 is 16 amino acids. CDR1 SGHRS and CDR2 YFSETQ come from the germline V gene. Written as DNA, the CDR3 is TGCGCCAGCAGCTTGGCCGGGACCCATCGGGGAGAGACCCAGTACTTC. Translating it yields CASSLAGTHRGETQYF.

The V and J genes are TRBV5-1 and TRBJ1-4; 9 bases align to TRBD1. CDR1 SGHRS and CDR2 YFSETQ come from the germline V gene. The CDR3 runs to 15 residues. V was pared by 5 bases and J by 7 bases, with 9 bases of the junction left unmatched. The CDR3 sequence: CASSYTGGAGEKLFF. In DNA form, the CDR3 reads TGCGCCAGCAGTTACACAGGGGGCGCGGGTGAAAAACTGTTTTTT.

V gene TRBV10-3 combines with J gene TRBJ2-1, with D unclear. Between the trimmed V and J ends, which lost 3 bases and 2 bases, there was a span of 8 bases. The CDR3 totals 14 residues. The germline V gene encodes CDR1 ENHRY and CDR2 SYGVKD. CDR3 sequence: CAISEDRTYNEQFF. The CDR3 DNA reads TGTGCCATCAGTGAAGACCGAACCTACAATGAGCAGTTCTTC.

The chain joins TRBV12-2 to TRBJ2-1; the table names TRBD2, a call not compared with the DNA. TRBV12-2 is a documented pseudogene. The CDR3 totals 14 residues. This chain's CDR3 is CASRLAGGNNEQFF. The CDR3 bases are TGTGCAAGTCGCCTAGCGGGAGGGAACAATGAGCAGTTCTTC.

As DNA, the CDR3 is TGCGCCAGCAGCCAAGCGACAGGGGGAGCTGAAAAACTGTTTTTT. It translates to CASSQATGGAEKLFF. The J gene is TRBJ1-4, the V gene TRBV4-3; 9 nucleotides align to TRBD1. The trim removed 1 base at V and 7 bases at J, leaving 4 bases unmatched. This CDR3 is built from 15 residues. Germline CDR1 is LGHNA and CDR2 is YSLEER.

This sequence joins TRBV7-6 and TRBJ2-5, with 8 bases fitting TRBD2. The junction had 5 bases not matched to a gene; V was cut back by 3 bases and J by 5 bases. The germline V gene has CDR1 SGHVS and CDR2 FNYEAQ. The CDR3 extends over 14 amino acids. The CDR3 reads CASSFSGIGETQYF. CDR3 DNA: TGTGCCAGCAGCTTTAGCGGGATTGGGGAGACCCAGTACTTC.

J is TRBJ2-7 and V is TRBV19; D is unresolved. The V end was cut by 0 bases, the J end by 3 bases, with 15 bases between. Looked up from germline, CDR1 is LNHDA and CDR2 is SQIVND (reference sequence). This CDR3 is 16 amino acids long. The chain's CDR3 is CASSIDLAPSVYEQYF. The CDR3 region has the DNA TGTGCCAGTAGTATAGATTTGGCACCGAGCGTCTACGAGCAGTACTTC.